This T cell receptor beta chain was identified in a study of graft-versus-host responses after intestinal transplantation. Study-wide context: Once they had received anti-thymocyte globulin induction, all recipients took tacrolimus and steroids for about 3 years.

Study findings and constraints: Detection of GvH clones occurred in recipient marrow, and some had their first appearance in ileum or blood. Allografts from individuals with graft-donor T cell macrochimerism displayed high graft-versus-host to host-versus-graft clonal ratios.

Comment on this clone: Its matching antigen is unknown.

Here immunoSEQ multiplex PCR was the method, and the copy in TCRdb shows in-frame clones only, minus some. The table records 15,000 to 20,000 clones, around 90% of them present only once. Looked up from germline, CDR1 is MDHEN and CDR2 is SYDVKM. The CDR3 runs to 13 residues. V lost 3 bases and J lost 5; bases outside the gene matches: 3. The sequence was collected from a human patient who received an intestinal transplant, so some T cells may come from the graft donor. This chain links TRBV28 with TRBJ1-1; 7 positions agree with TRBD1. This specimen was PBMCs, taken roughly 110 days after intestinal transplant. CDR3 protein: CASSLTGTTEAFF. In nucleotides, the CDR3 is TGTGCCAGCAGTTTGACAGGGACAACTGAAGCTTTCTTT.